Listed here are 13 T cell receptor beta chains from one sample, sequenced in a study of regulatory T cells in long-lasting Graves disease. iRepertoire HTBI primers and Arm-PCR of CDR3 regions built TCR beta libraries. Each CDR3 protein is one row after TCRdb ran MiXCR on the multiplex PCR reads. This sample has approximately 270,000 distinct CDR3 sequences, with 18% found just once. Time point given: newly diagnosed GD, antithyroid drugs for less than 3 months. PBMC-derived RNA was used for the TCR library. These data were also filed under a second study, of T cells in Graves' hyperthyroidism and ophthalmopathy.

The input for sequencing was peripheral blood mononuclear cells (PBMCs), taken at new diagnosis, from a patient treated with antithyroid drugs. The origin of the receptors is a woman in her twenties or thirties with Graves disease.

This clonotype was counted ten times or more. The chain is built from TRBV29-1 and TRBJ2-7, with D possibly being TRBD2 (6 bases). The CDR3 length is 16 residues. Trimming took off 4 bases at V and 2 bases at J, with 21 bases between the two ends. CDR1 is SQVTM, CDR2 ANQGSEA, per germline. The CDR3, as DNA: TGCAGCGTTGCAGGGCGTCCGGGAGCCAGCACCTACGAGCAGTACTTC. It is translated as CSVAGRPGASTYEQYF.

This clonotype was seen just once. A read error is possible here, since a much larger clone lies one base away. Written as DNA, the CDR3 is TGTGCCAGTAGGCTGACAGCGAGGAGAGAGACCCTGTACTTC. This codes for CASRLTARRETLYF. The chain employs TRBV19 and TRBJ2-5; D possibly corresponds to TRBD1 (5 bases). The CDR3 has 14 residues. In germline, CDR1 is LNHDA, CDR2 SQIVND (reference sequence). Supplemented by reference TRBV19 and TRBJ2-5, the full variable domain reads DGGITQSPKYLFRKEGQNVTLSCEQNLNHDAMYWYRQDPGQGLRLIYYSQIVNDFQKGDIAEGYSVSREKKESFPLTVTSAQKNPTAFYLCASRLTARRETLYFGPGTRLLVL.

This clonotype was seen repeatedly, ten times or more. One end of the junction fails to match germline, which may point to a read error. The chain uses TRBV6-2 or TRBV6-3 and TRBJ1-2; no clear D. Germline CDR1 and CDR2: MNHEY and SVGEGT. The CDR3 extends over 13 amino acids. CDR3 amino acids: CASSNSERNGYTF. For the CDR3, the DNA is TGTGCCAGCAGTAACTCAGAACGGAATGGCTACACCTTC.

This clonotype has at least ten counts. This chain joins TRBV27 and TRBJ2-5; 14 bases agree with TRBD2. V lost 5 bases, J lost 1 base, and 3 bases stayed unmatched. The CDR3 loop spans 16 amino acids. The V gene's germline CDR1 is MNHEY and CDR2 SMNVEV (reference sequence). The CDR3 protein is CASSPGLAGGQETQYF. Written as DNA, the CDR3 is TGTGCCAGCAGTCCCGGACTAGCGGGGGGCCAAGAGACCCAGTACTTC.

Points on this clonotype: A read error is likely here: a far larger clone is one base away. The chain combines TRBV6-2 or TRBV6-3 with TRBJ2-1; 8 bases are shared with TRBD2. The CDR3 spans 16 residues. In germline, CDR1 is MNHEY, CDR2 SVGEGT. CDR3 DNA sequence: TGTGCCAGCAGTGACAAGCGGGGGAAACTTGACAATGAGCAGTCCTTC. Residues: CASSDKRGKLDNEQSF.

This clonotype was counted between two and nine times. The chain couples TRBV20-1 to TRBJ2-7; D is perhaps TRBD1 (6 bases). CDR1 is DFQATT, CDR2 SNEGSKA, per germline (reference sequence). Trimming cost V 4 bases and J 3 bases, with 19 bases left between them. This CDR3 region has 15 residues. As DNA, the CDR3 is TGCAGTGCTACGGCCTCGGGACACCACTTCTACGAGCAGTACTTC. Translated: CSATASGHHFYEQYF.

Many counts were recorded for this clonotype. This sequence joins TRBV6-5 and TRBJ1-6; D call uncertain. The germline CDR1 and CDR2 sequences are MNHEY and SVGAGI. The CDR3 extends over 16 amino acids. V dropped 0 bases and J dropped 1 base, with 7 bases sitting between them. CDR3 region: CASSYSGRSYNSPLHF. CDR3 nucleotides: TGTGCCAGCAGTTACTCTGGGAGGTCCTATAATTCACCCCTCCACTTT.

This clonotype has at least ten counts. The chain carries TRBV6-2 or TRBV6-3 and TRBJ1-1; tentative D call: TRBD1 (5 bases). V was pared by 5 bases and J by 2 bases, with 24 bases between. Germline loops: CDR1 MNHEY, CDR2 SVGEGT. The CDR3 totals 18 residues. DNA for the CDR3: TGTGCCAGCAGTGATTCTGGGATGGGGGGGGGGAAAAACACTGAAGCTTTCTTT. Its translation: CASSDSGMGGGKNTEAFF.

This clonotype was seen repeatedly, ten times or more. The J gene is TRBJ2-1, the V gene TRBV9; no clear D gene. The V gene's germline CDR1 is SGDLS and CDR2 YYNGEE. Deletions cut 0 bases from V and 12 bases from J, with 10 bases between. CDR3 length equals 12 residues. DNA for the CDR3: TGTGCCAGCAGCGTAGATCTAAATAGGCAGTTCTTC. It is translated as CASSVDLNRQFF.

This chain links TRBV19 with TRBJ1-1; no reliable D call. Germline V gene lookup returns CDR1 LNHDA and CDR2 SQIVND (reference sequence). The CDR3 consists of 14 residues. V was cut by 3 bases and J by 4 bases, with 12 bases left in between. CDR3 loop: CASSIYAAGTEAFF. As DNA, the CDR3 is TGTGCCAGTAGTATTTATGCGGCCGGCACTGAAGCTTTCTTT.

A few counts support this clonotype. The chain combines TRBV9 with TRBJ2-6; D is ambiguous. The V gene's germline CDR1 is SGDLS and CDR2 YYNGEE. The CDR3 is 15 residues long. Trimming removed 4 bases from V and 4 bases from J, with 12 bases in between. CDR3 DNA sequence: TGTGCCAGCAGCACCCTCTCGGAGGGGGCCAACGTCCTGACTTTC. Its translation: CASSTLSEGANVLTF.

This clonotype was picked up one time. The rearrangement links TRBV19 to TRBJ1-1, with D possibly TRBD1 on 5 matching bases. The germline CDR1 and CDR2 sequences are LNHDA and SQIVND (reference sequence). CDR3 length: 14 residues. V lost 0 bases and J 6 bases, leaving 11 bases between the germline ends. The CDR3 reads CASSIDQGLPEAFF. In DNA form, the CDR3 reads TGTGCCAGTAGTATAGATCAGGGCCTCCCTGAAGCTTTCTTT.

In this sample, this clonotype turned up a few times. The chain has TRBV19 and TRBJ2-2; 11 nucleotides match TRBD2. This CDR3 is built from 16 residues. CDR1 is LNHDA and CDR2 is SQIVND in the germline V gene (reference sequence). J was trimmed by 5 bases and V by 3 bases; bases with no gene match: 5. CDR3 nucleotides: TGTGCCAGTAGTATTCGTCTAGCGGGGGGAACCGGGGAGCTGTTTTTT. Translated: CASSIRLAGGTGELFF.